This T cell receptor beta chain was identified during a study of CD8+ T cells in alopecia areata (dated by TCRdb to between 2018 and 2020). In the study overall: The study used high-throughput TCRbeta sequencing to examine T cell clonal expansion in alopecia areata, in both the C3H/HeJ mouse model and human patients. On the human side, TCRbeta sequencing was run on scalp tissue and on sorted CD4+ and CD8+ peripheral blood T cells from healthy controls and from alopecia areata patients with either patchy or totalis/universalis disease. Clonality in the scalp was compared among normal scalp (n=4), patchy alopecia areata scalp (n=8), and alopecia totalis/universalis scalp (n=8). RNA was obtained with the PAXgene miRNA kit for fixed scalp, the miRNeasy kit for PBMCs, and the RNeasy kit for mouse skin. Amplification of TCRbeta CDR3 regions was done by immunoSEQ multiplex PCR using 35 Vbeta forward primers and 13 Jbeta reverse primers.

Results and caveats for the whole study, not just this receptor: Scalp TCR repertoire analysis is complicated because resident alphabeta T cells in normal human skin are also sequenced, whereas mouse skin is dominated by gammadelta T cells. TCR sequences shared between patients were less clear than in mice, possibly partly because of HLA diversity in the patient population. Compared with normal scalp, lesional scalp, particularly in alopecia totalis/universalis, had higher clonality and more expanded CD8+ clones, which suggests antigenic drive.

Libraries were built with the immunoSEQ multiplex PCR assay. RNA was extracted from all samples and reverse transcribed into cDNA, which served as template for TCR sequencing. SuperScript III was used to make first-strand cDNA, primed with a 2:1 mix of oligo-dT and random hexamers. A synthetic immune receptor repertoire was used to assess amplification bias, and residual bias was removed computationally. As for the original processing: After raw reads were preprocessed to remove errors, the CDR3 was defined following IMGT conventions as running from the conserved cysteine to phenylalanine. Clonality was calculated as 1 minus Shannon entropy normalized by log2 of the number of productive unique TCRs. CD4 or CD8 identity of scalp clones was inferred by cross-referencing scalp TCRbeta sequences with sorted blood CD4 and CD8 repertoires. The clones in this table, taken by TCRdb from immuneACCESS, are in-frame only. Not every clone is retained; where verified, under half of the shortfall comes from an unresolved V gene, and the cause of the rest is unknown. V, J and clone size reflect that table, while D and trimming were determined from the DNA. This sample has about 110,000 clones in its table, and 55% to 70% of those were observed once. The ten largest account for roughly 25% of the sample.

From alopecia areata patients, peripheral blood was collected along with lesional scalp punch biopsies. After PBMCs were isolated by density centrifugation and stained for CD3, CD4 and CD8, a FACSAria was used to sort CD4+ and CD8+ T cells. Untreated alopecia areata patients were recruited as part of a multicenter biomarker study. In several patients from the biomarker study, blood CD8+ T cells were sorted further into NKG2D-low and NKG2D-high fractions. On this clone itself: The antigen it recognizes is unknown. Base qualities are not provided; no much larger clone lies one nucleotide away.

Sequencing was done on a sample of NKG2D-low CD8+ T cells sorted from blood. The cell subset or site label on this specimen signifies: sorted CD8+ NKG2D-low blood T cells. The clonotype was recovered from a human donor with alopecia areata.

The bases read TGTGCCAGCAGCTTAGCGAGTGGACAGGGGGCGTTGGATCAGCCCCAGCATTTT. It translates to CASSLASGQGALDQPQHF. The chain joins TRBV7-9 to TRBJ1-5, with TRBD1 identical over 11 junction bases. V trim: 0 bases; J trim: 5 bases; unmatched bases: 9. The germline V gene encodes CDR1 SEHNR and CDR2 FQNEAQ (reference sequence). The CDR3 starts with the cysteine, ends with the phenylalanine, and has 18 residues. The sequence is cut down to CDR3 DNA, 54 bases in frame from base 1.